Below are 14 T cell receptor beta chains sequenced from a single sample in a study of blood T cell repertoires in COVID-19. Sequenced by immunoSEQ multiplex PCR; TCRdb stores in-frame clones only, minus some. The sample has hundreds of thousands of clones, about 91% seen once; the top ten hold around 12%. What was sequenced was peripheral blood. The receptor set was obtained from a woman in her fifties or sixties with COVID-19, enrolled during active disease.

The chain links TRBV24-1 to TRBJ2-3, with a tentative D call TRBD2 (5 bases). CDR3 length equals 14 residues. Trimming stripped 6 bases from V and 2 bases from J, with 11 bases between. CDR1 is KGHDR, CDR2 SFDVKD, per germline. CDR3 region: CATSRDRYTDTQYF. CDR3 DNA: TGTGCCACCAGTCGGGATCGCTACACAGATACGCAGTATTTT.

This clone was picked up one time. The chain combines TRBV11-2 with TRBJ2-3, with a possible D match to TRBD1 (5 bases). The germline V gene encodes CDR1 SGHAT and CDR2 FQNNGV. The CDR3 consists of 16 residues. V lost 1 base to trimming and J lost 2 bases, with 13 bases between them. This CDR3 is CASSLGLSRDTDTQYF. For the CDR3, the DNA is TGTGCCAGCAGCTTAGGGCTGAGCAGGGACACAGATACGCAGTATTTT.

This clone appeared once. The CDR3 sequence is CASRPTGIAYGYTF. For the CDR3, the DNA is TGTGCCAGCAGGCCGACAGGGATAGCTTATGGCTACACCTTC. V is TRBV28 and J is TRBJ1-2; 7 bases fit TRBD1. The CDR3 contains 14 residues. With 6 bases clipped from V and 5 bases from J, the junction kept 9 bases outside the gene matches. Germline CDR1 and CDR2: MDHEN and SYDVKM.

The chain recombines TRBV12-3 or TRBV12-4 with TRBJ1-3; unclear D gene. This CDR3 region has 12 residues. V lost 11 bases, J lost 2 bases, and 10 bases lay in between. The CDR3 nucleotides are TGTGCCGGCGGCGTCCCTGGAAACACCATATATTTT. As protein: CAGGVPGNTIYF.

A single count supports this clone. This chain uses TRBV6-6 with TRBJ1-3, with D uncertain. This CDR3 has 13 residues. Germline CDR1 is MNHNY and CDR2 is SVGAGI (reference sequence). This chain's CDR3 is CGTTGSAGNTIYF. In nucleotides, the CDR3 is TGTGGCACGACGGGTTCAGCTGGAAACACCATATATTTT.

The chain has TRBV6-5 and TRBJ2-3; 10 bases fit TRBD2. CDR1 and CDR2 from the germline V gene are MNHEY and SVGAGI. The CDR3 totals 13 residues. The V segment lost 6 bases and the J segment 6 bases; nucleotides outside the gene matches: 3. The DNA for the CDR3 is TGTGCCAGCAGGAGCGGGGGGGTGGATACGCAGTATTTT. This translates into CASRSGGVDTQYF.

DNA of the CDR3: TGCAGCGTGGTTCGGACAACTGGAGATACGCAGTATTTT. Translating it yields CSVVRTTGDTQYF. The chain employs TRBV29-1 and TRBJ2-3; the D gene is possibly TRBD1 (5 bases). The CDR3 sequence is 13 residues long. Germline values: CDR1 SQVTM, CDR2 ANQGSEA. Trimming removed 6 bases from V and 5 bases from J, with 15 bases in between.

J is TRBJ2-3 and V is TRBV5-1, with D possibly being TRBD2 (5 bases). Deletions cut 4 bases from V and 8 bases from J, with 17 bases between. Germline loops: CDR1 SGHRS, CDR2 YFSETQ. The CDR3 is 14 residues long. This CDR3 reads CASSLIAEGVTQYF. The CDR3, as DNA: TGCGCCAGCAGCCTCATCGCCGAGGGTGTTACGCAGTATTTT.

This clone was detected a few times. The sample has other DNA sequences that encode this CDR3 too. The chain is built from TRBV28 and TRBJ1-2; tentative D call: TRBD1 (5 bases). V dropped 3 bases and J dropped 8 bases, with 13 bases sitting between them. Germline V gene lookup returns CDR1 MDHEN and CDR2 SYDVKM. This CDR3 region has 13 residues. CDR3 region: CASSFRAGGGYTF. The DNA of the CDR3 is TGTGCCAGCAGTTTCAGGGCCGGGGGGGGCTACACCTTC.

This rearrangement joins TRBV29-1 to TRBJ1-2; D is unclear. Germline V gives CDR1 SQVTM, CDR2 ANQGSEA. The CDR3 contains 11 residues. Between the trimmed V and J ends, which lost 0 bases and 4 bases, there was a span of 3 bases. CDR3 nucleotides: TGCAGCGTTGAAGACCGCTATGGCTACACCTTC. It translates to CSVEDRYGYTF.

The chain carries TRBV10-3 and TRBJ2-5; 8 bases agree with TRBD2. The CDR3 is made up of 16 amino acids. V lost 2 bases, J lost 2 bases, and 7 bases stayed unmatched. CDR1 is ENHRY and CDR2 is SYGVKD in the germline V gene. The CDR3 coding sequence is TGTGCCATCAGTGAGAGGGCTAGCGGGTCGCAAGAGACCCAGTACTTC. Translating gives CAISERASGSQETQYF.

The genes are TRBV9 and TRBJ2-2, with 10 bases matching TRBD2. V lost 2 bases, J lost 4 bases, and 8 bases stayed unmatched. From germline, CDR1 is SGDLS and CDR2 YYNGEE. The length of the CDR3 is 17 residues. CDR3 bases: TGTGCCAGCAGCGTGCACAGCGGGGGGGCTAGCACCGGGGAGCTGTTTTTT. Its protein is CASSVHSGGASTGELFF. The complete variable domain, with remaining parts taken from reference TRBV9 and TRBJ2-2, reads DSGVTQTPKHLITATGQRVTLRCSPRSGDLSVYWYQQSLDQGLQFLIQYYNGEERAKGNILERFSAQQFPDLHSELNLSSLELGDSALYFCASSVHSGGASTGELFFGEGSRLTVL.

V is TRBV5-1 and J is TRBJ1-2, with D uncertain. CDR1 and CDR2 from the germline V gene are SGHRS and YFSETQ. This CDR3 is 12 amino acids long. V lost 5 bases, J lost 5 bases, and 10 bases lay in between. As DNA, the CDR3 is TGCGCCAGCAGTCCCCAATTTTATGGCTACACCTTC. Its translation: CASSPQFYGYTF.

The V and J genes are TRBV6-5 and TRBJ1-5; the match to TRBD1 covers 7 bases. The CDR3 covers 14 residues. The junction had 11 bases not matched to a gene; V was cut back by 11 bases and J by 4 bases. From germline, CDR1 is MNHEY and CDR2 SVGAGI. The CDR3 region has the DNA TGTGCCGTCAACCGGGACAGCGATAATCAGCCCCAGCATTTT. As protein: CAVNRDSDNQPQHF.